One sample yielded the 30 T cell receptor beta chains listed below, sequenced in a study of blood T cell repertoires in COVID-19. Clones were sequenced by immunoSEQ multiplex PCR, and TCRdb holds only the in-frame ones, with some missing. The sample holds more than 65,000 clones, 84% seen once. Specimen: peripheral blood. Every receptor here comes from a man aged 45 to 65 with acute or convalescent COVID-19.

The rearrangement links TRBV9 to TRBJ2-7; D call uncertain. The germline gives CDR1 SGDLS, CDR2 YYNGEE. Trimming removed 0 bases from V and 0 bases from J, with 7 bases in between. CDR3 size: 14 residues. The CDR3 spells CASSVGTNSYEQYF. For the CDR3, the DNA is TGTGCCAGCAGCGTAGGTACTAACTCCTACGAGCAGTACTTC.

The rearrangement links TRBV13 to TRBJ2-1; possible D gene TRBD2, 5 bases. Per the germline V gene, CDR1 is PRHDT and CDR2 is FYEKMQ (reference sequence). This CDR3 has 14 residues. Trimming left V 2 bases short and J 6 bases short, with 11 bases between. CDR3 nucleotide sequence: TGTGCCAGCAGCTTAAGTGGGAGCTCCAATGAGCAGTTCTTC. Amino acid sequence: CASSLSGSSNEQFF.

The genes are TRBV24-1 and TRBJ1-4; 7 bases match TRBD1. Germline V lookup: CDR1 KGHDR, CDR2 SFDVKD. V was pared by 4 bases and J by 8 bases, with 18 bases of the junction left unmatched. The CDR3 runs 18 residues. CDR3 DNA: TGTGCCACCAGTGAGTCTTCCTGGGACAGCAGCATCGGCGAAAAACTGTTTTTT. Translation gives CATSESSWDSSIGEKLFF.

The chain couples TRBV7-9 to TRBJ2-3; TRBD2 agrees at 10 bases. The germline CDR1 and CDR2 sequences are SEHNR and FQNEAQ (reference sequence). CDR3 size: 15 residues. The J segment lost 3 bases and the V segment lost 5 bases, leaving 5 bases of the junction unmatched. Written as DNA, the CDR3 is TGTGCCAGCAGCCAAACTAGCGGGGCGACAGATACGCAGTATTTT. Translation gives CASSQTSGATDTQYF.

The chain employs TRBV5-1 and TRBJ2-1, with 9 bases fitting TRBD2. With 0 bases clipped from V and 1 base from J, the junction kept 5 bases outside the gene matches. Germline loops: CDR1 SGHRS, CDR2 YFSETQ. There are 17 residues in the CDR3. CDR3 protein: CASSLAGAGGSYNEQFF. For the CDR3, the DNA is TGCGCCAGCAGCTTGGCCGGGGCGGGAGGGTCCTACAATGAGCAGTTCTTC.

The V and J genes are TRBV6-6 and TRBJ1-4; D unresolved. V lost 7 bases and J lost 6, with 15 bases in between. This CDR3 comprises 14 residues. The germline CDR1 and CDR2 sequences are MNHNY and SVGAGI (reference sequence). The DNA of the CDR3 is TGTGCCAGCACCCAAGGGAGGGTGGATGAAAAACTGTTTTTT. Residues: CASTQGRVDEKLFF.

The CDR3: CASSFDRQETQYF. The DNA for the CDR3 is TGTGCCAGCAGCTTCGACAGACAAGAGACCCAGTACTTC. The gene calls are TRBV7-2 and TRBJ2-5, with D perhaps TRBD1 (5 bases). Trimming removed 3 bases from V and 2 bases from J, with 7 bases in between. This CDR3 has 13 residues. CDR1 is SGHTA and CDR2 is FQGNSA in the germline V gene. Using reference TRBV7-2 and TRBJ2-5 for the parts outside the CDR3, the full variable domain is GAGVSQSPSNKVTEKGKDVELRCDPISGHTALYWYRQSLGQGLEFLIYFQGNSAPDKSGLPSDRFSAERTGGSVSTLTIQRTQQEDSAVYLCASSFDRQETQYFGPGTRLLVL.

The chain uses TRBV7-9 and TRBJ2-5; 7 nucleotides line up with TRBD1. Germline V gene sequence: CDR1 SEHNR, CDR2 FQNEAQ (reference sequence). The V gene end was trimmed by 1 base and the J gene end by 0 bases; junction bases not matched to a gene: 5. This CDR3 is 16 amino acids long. This CDR3 is CASSLDRGAYQETQYF. CDR3 in DNA: TGTGCCAGCAGCTTAGACAGGGGCGCCTACCAAGAGACCCAGTACTTC.

This chain links TRBV9 with TRBJ1-3; no definite D call. Germline CDR1 reads SGDLS; CDR2 reads YYNGEE. The CDR3 is made up of 15 amino acids. V lost 0 bases and J 0 bases, leaving 7 bases between the germline ends. The CDR3 loop reads CASSVDSGSGNTIYF. The CDR3 DNA reads as TGTGCCAGCAGCGTAGACTCCGGCTCTGGAAACACCATATATTTT.

This clone was recorded once. This chain joins TRBV9 and TRBJ2-2, with 7 nucleotides matching TRBD1. Germline values: CDR1 SGDLS, CDR2 YYNGEE. The V and J ends lost 3 bases and 0 bases, in that order; junction bases with no gene match: 5. This CDR3 contains 16 residues. CDR3 protein: CASSGRTGTNTGELFF. The CDR3 nucleotides are TGTGCCAGCAGCGGGAGGACAGGAACGAACACCGGGGAGCTGTTTTTT.

The CDR3 spells CASSNTSGTGGATNEKLFF. CDR3 nucleotides: TGTGCCAGCAGCAACACCTCAGGGACAGGGGGCGCAACTAATGAAAAACTGTTTTTT. V and J are TRBV21-1 and TRBJ1-4; TRBD1 reflects the table's D call only, with no check against the DNA. TRBV21-1 is listed as a pseudogene. CDR3 length: 19 amino acids.

The gene calls are TRBV5-1 and TRBJ2-1; 10 bases match TRBD1. This CDR3 is built from 15 residues. The trim removed 4 bases at V and 8 bases at J, leaving 9 bases unmatched. Looked up from germline, CDR1 is SGHRS and CDR2 is YFSETQ. CDR3 in amino acids: CASSLGTGAVDEQFF. The CDR3 DNA follows: TGCGCCAGCAGCCTCGGGACAGGGGCGGTGGATGAGCAGTTCTTC.

The chain carries TRBV6-1 and TRBJ2-5; D possibly corresponds to TRBD2 (5 bases). Germline-derived CDR1 and CDR2 are MNHNS and SASEGT. V was pared by 3 bases and J by 5 bases, with 13 bases between. This CDR3 has 14 residues. CDR3 residues: CASSDGGLVETQYF. CDR3 nucleotide sequence: TGTGCCAGCAGTGACGGCGGGTTGGTGGAGACCCAGTACTTC.

This clone was recorded a few times. The V call is TRBV30, the J call TRBJ1-3, with no clear D. Trimming cost V 3 bases and J 0 bases, with 9 bases left between them. Germline V gene lookup returns CDR1 GTSNPN and CDR2 SVGIG (reference sequence). There are 14 residues in the CDR3. The CDR3 nucleotides are TGTGCCTGGAGCGCGGGTAGCTCTGGAAACACCATATATTTT. Protein sequence: CAWSAGSSGNTIYF.

CDR3 in amino acids: CASSLEGLAKNIQYF. DNA of the CDR3: TGTGCCAGCAGCTTAGAGGGACTAGCGAAAAACATTCAGTACTTC. The chain couples TRBV7-2 to TRBJ2-4; 10 positions match TRBD2. The CDR3 spans 15 residues. CDR1 and CDR2 from the germline V gene are SGHTA and FQGNSA. The junction had 1 base not matched to a gene; V was cut back by 1 base and J by 4 bases.

This clone was counted between two and nine times. CDR3 in amino acids: CASRAGLDGGEQYF. The CDR3 nucleotides are TGTGCCAGTAGGGCGGGACTAGACGGGGGCGAGCAGTACTTC. The genes are TRBV19 and TRBJ2-7; 8 bases fit TRBD2. CDR3 length: 14 amino acids. Losses at the gene ends were 6 bases for V and 6 bases for J; bases not matched to a gene: 10. Germline V lookup: CDR1 LNHDA, CDR2 SQIVND (reference sequence).

Here the CDR3 reads CASSSHSFTSGIAYEQYF. CDR3 bases: TGTGCCAGCAGCTCCCACTCTTTCACTAGCGGGATCGCTTACGAGCAGTACTTC. This chain links TRBV11-2 with TRBJ2-7; 10 bases are shared with TRBD2. This CDR3 has 18 amino acids. Trimming at V came to 4 bases and at J to 4 bases, leaving 16 bases not matched to a gene. The germline V gene has CDR1 SGHAT and CDR2 FQNNGV.

This chain connects TRBV11-2 to TRBJ2-4; D remains ambiguous. The V gene lost 1 base and the J gene lost 6 bases, with 7 bases spanning the gap. CDR1 SGHAT and CDR2 FQNNGV come from the germline V gene. The CDR3 spans 13 residues. CDR3 sequence reads: CASSLGRLNIQYF. The CDR3 bases are TGTGCCAGCAGCTTAGGTCGGTTAAACATTCAGTACTTC.

The V call is TRBV4-1, the J call TRBJ2-2; D may be TRBD1 (5 bases). Germline CDR1 MGHRA, CDR2 YSYEKL. The CDR3 sequence is 15 residues long. V was trimmed by 3 bases and J by 1 base, leaving 9 bases between them. The CDR3 region is CASSQADRNTGELFF. The CDR3, as DNA: TGCGCCAGCAGCCAGGCCGACAGGAACACCGGGGAGCTGTTTTTT.

This chain links TRBV30 with TRBJ1-2; 9 positions agree with TRBD1. Germline V gene data show CDR1 as GTSNPN and CDR2 as SVGIG (reference sequence). V lost 8 bases to trimming and J lost 1 base; unmatched junction nucleotides: 17. CDR3 size: 17 residues. The CDR3 DNA reads as TGTGCCGGCGATTCGGGACAGGGAAGTTCGGGTAACTATGGCTACACCTTC. Translation gives CAGDSGQGSSGNYGYTF.

This clone was seen a handful of times. The chain couples TRBV7-2 to TRBJ2-1; D possibly corresponds to TRBD2 (5 bases). This CDR3 has 15 residues. Trimming cost V 4 bases and J 4 bases, with 14 bases left between them. Germline CDR1 reads SGHTA; CDR2 reads FQGNSA. The CDR3 here is CASSSGDSFYNEQFF. CDR3 in DNA: TGTGCCAGCAGCTCCGGGGATTCTTTTTACAATGAGCAGTTCTTC.

The V and J genes are TRBV10-3 and TRBJ2-2, with D possibly being TRBD1 (6 bases). Deletions cut 0 bases from V and 0 bases from J, with 11 bases between. The germline V gene encodes CDR1 ENHRY and CDR2 SYGVKD. The CDR3 sequence is 17 residues long. As DNA, the CDR3 is TGTGCCATCAGTGAGTCGATAGGGGGAACGAACACCGGGGAGCTGTTTTTT. Protein sequence: CAISESIGGTNTGELFF.

The chain links TRBV11-3 to TRBJ2-1; 8 bases line up with TRBD2. Germline CDR1 and CDR2: SGHNT and YENEEA. This CDR3 spans 14 amino acids. The V gene end was trimmed by 6 bases and the J gene end by 8 bases; junction bases not matched to a gene: 9. The CDR3 reads CASRQSGSLDEQFF. As DNA, the CDR3 is TGTGCCAGCAGACAGAGCGGGAGTTTGGATGAGCAGTTCTTC.

V is TRBV27 and J is TRBJ1-4, with TRBD1 identical over 7 bases. CDR1 MNHEY and CDR2 SMNVEV come from the germline V gene (reference sequence). The CDR3 length is 15 residues. V lost 1 base, J lost 9 bases, and 8 bases stayed unmatched. The CDR3 DNA follows: TGTGCCAGCAGTTTATACAGAGACAGGGCGAAAAAACTGTTTTTT. Protein sequence: CASSLYRDRAKKLFF.

This chain joins TRBV10-3 and TRBJ2-2; possible D gene TRBD1, 5 bases. V was pared by 2 bases and J by 1 base, with 17 bases between. Germline V gene sequence: CDR1 ENHRY, CDR2 SYGVKD. The CDR3 length is 18 residues. The DNA of the CDR3 is TGTGCCATCAGTGAGAGAGGACAACAACTCCTGAACACCGGGGAGCTGTTTTTT. Protein sequence: CAISERGQQLLNTGELFF.

The chain has TRBV6-5 and TRBJ1-2; the D is unclear. V dropped 7 bases and J dropped 2 bases, with 11 bases sitting between them. The CDR3 length is 13 residues. Germline V gene lookup returns CDR1 MNHEY and CDR2 SVGAGI. The chain's CDR3 is CASTEGSNYGYTF. The DNA of the CDR3 is TGTGCCAGCACCGAGGGCTCAAACTATGGCTACACCTTC.

This sequence joins TRBV2 and TRBJ2-5; perhaps TRBD2 as D (6 bases). Germline-derived CDR1 and CDR2 are SNHLY and FYNNEI. V gave up 6 bases and J gave up 5 bases, with 16 bases separating them. The CDR3 runs to 14 residues. The CDR3 DNA sequence: TGTGCCAGCAGCTCGGGGCGGGCGGGGGAGACCCAGTACTTC. This codes for CASSSGRAGETQYF. The variable domain in full, completed from reference TRBV2 and TRBJ2-5, reads EPEVTQTPSHQVTQMGQEVILRCVPISNHLYFYWYRQILGQKVEFLVSFYNNEISEKSEIFDDQFSVERPDGSNFTLKIRSTKLEDSAMYFCASSSGRAGETQYFGPGTRLLVL.

The chain has TRBV9 and TRBJ1-6; a possible D gene is TRBD1 (5 bases). The length of the CDR3 is 15 residues. Germline lookup yields CDR1 SGDLS and CDR2 YYNGEE. Trimming stripped 0 bases from V and 6 bases from J, with 10 bases between. In DNA form, the CDR3 reads TGTGCCAGCAGCGTAGGGGGGGGACTTAATTCACCCCTCCACTTT. It encodes CASSVGGGLNSPLHF.

The CDR3 protein is CASSRDRGNEQYF. The DNA of the CDR3 is TGTGCCAGCAGCCGGGACAGGGGGAACGAGCAGTACTTC. The chain couples TRBV7-7 to TRBJ2-7; 11 positions agree with TRBD1. The CDR3 sequence is 13 residues long. The germline CDR1 and CDR2 sequences are SSHAT and FNYEAQ (reference sequence). With 5 bases clipped from V and 5 bases from J, the junction kept 2 bases outside the gene matches.

This clone was seen once. The chain uses TRBV7-8 and TRBJ1-2, with TRBD1 matching 10 bases. V shed 2 bases, J shed 8 bases, and the junction held 11 bases outside the gene matches. CDR1 is SGHVS, CDR2 FQNEAQ, per germline. The CDR3 contains 16 residues. In nucleotides, the CDR3 is TGTGCCAGCAGCTTAACGACAGGGGGCGCTTCTGGGGGCTACACCTTC. Translating it yields CASSLTTGGASGGYTF.